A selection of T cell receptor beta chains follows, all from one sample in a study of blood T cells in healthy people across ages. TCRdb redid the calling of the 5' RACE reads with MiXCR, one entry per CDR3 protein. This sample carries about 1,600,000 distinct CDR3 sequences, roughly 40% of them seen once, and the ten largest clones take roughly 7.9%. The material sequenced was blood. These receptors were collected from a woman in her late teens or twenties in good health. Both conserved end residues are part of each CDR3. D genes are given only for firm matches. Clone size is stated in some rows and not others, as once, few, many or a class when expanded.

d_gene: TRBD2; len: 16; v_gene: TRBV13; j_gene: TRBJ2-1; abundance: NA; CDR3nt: TGTGCCAGCACCCAATCACGACTAGCGGGATTGTCTGAGCAGTTCTTC; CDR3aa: CASTQSRLAGLSEQFF
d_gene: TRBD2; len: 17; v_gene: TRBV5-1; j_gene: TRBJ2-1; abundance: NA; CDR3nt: TGCGCCAGCAGCTTGGAGTGGGGGACTAGCGGGAGTCCCGAGCAGTTCTTC; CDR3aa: CASSLEWGTSGSPEQFF
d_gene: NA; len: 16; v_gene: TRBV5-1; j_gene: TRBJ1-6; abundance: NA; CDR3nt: TGCGCCAGCAGCTTGGGGGGACCCGCTTATAATTCACCCCTCCACTTT; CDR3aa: CASSLGGPAYNSPLHF
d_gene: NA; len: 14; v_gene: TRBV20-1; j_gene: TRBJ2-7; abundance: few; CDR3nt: TGCAGTGCCCAAGCCCCGGACAGCTCCTACGAGCAGTACTTC; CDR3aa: CSAQAPDSSYEQYF
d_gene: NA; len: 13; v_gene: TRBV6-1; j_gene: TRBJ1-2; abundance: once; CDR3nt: TGTGCCAGCAGTGAAGCAAACAGGGATGGCTACACCTTC; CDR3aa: CASSEANRDGYTF
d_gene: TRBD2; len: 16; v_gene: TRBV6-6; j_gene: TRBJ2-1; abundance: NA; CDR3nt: TGTGCCAGCGACCAGAACTTACGAGCGGGAGTAAATGAGCAGTTCTTC; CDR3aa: CASDQNLRAGVNEQFF
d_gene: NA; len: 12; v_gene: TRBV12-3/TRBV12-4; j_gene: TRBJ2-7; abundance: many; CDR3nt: TGTGCCAGCAAGGGGGGTTCCTACGAGCAGTACTTC; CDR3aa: CASKGGSYEQYF
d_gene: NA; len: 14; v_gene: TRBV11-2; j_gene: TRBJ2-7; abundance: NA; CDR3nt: TGTGCCAGCAGCTTAAGCGACACCACCTACGAGCAGTACTTC; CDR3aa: CASSLSDTTYEQYF
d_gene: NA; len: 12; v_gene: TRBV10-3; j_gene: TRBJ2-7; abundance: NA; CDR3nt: TGTGCCATCAGTAGTGGGGGAAATGAGCAGTACTTC; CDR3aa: CAISSGGNEQYF
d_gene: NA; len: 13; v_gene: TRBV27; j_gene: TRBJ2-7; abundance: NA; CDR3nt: TGTGCCAGCGGACGAGCGGGCTTATACGAGCAGTACTTC; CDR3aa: CASGRAGLYEQYF
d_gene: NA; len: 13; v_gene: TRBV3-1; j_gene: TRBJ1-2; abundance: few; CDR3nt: TGTGCCAGCAGCCAAGATAATAGGTGGAGCTACACCTTC; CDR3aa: CASSQDNRWSYTF
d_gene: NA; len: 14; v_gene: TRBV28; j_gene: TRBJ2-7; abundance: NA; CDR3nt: TGTGCCAGCAGTTTATGGGCAGAGGATTACGAGCAGTACTTC; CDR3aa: CASSLWAEDYEQYF
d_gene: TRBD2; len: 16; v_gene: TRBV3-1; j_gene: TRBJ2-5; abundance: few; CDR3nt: TGTGCCAGCAGCCAAGGGACTAGCGGGCGCCAAGAGACCCAGTACTTC; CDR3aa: CASSQGTSGRQETQYF
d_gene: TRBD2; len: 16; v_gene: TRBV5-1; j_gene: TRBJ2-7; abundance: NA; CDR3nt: TGCGCCAGCAGCCCGGAGGCGGGGGGCATATACAATGAGCAGTACTTC; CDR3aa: CASSPEAGGIYNEQYF
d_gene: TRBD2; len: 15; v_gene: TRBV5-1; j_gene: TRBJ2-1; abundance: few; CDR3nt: TGCGCCAGCAGCTTGGAGCGGGGGGGCCTGGCTGAGCAGTTCTTC; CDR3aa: CASSLERGGLAEQFF
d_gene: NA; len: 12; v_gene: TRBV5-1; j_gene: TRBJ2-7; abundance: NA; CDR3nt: TGCGCCAGCCGACAAGGGGTATACGAGCAGTACTTC; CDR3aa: CASRQGVYEQYF
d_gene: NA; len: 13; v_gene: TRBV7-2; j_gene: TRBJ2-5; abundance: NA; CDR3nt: TGTGCCAGCAGCTTTGGCAGCCAAAATACCCAGTACTTC; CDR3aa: CASSFGSQNTQYF
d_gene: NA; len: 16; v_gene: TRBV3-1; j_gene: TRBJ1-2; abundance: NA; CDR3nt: TGTGCCAGCAGCCTTACACCGCAACCGGGAGACAGGGGCTACACCTTC; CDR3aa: CASSLTPQPGDRGYTF
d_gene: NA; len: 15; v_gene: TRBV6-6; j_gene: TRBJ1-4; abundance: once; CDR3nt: TGTGCCAGCAGACGAGACAGCGCCCCTAATGAAAAACTGTTTTTT; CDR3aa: CASRRDSAPNEKLFF
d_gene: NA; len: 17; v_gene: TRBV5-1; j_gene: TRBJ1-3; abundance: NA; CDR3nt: TGCGCCAGCAGCCTATCAACAACTCGTAGCTCTGGAAACACCATATATTTT; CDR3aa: CASSLSTTRSSGNTIYF